Listed below are T cell receptor beta chains from one sample, sequenced in a study of OX40 agonist ivuxolimab in advanced cancers. Assay: immunoSEQ multiplex PCR; the TCRdb copy retains only in-frame clones and omits some. Here the sample spans tens of thousands of clones, 74% being singletons. This material consisted of CD4+ or CD8+ T cells sorted from blood, taken in a trial of the OX40 agonist ivuxolimab. The receptors come from an adult with an advanced solid tumor such as melanoma, head and neck, liver or kidney cancer. The CDR3 runs from the conserved cysteine through the conserved F or W. The D gene is left open where the match is weak. The size field is filled for only some rows; it gives once, few, many or a size class.

d_gene: TRBD1; abundance: .; v_gene: TRBV18; j_gene: TRBJ1-2; CDR3nt: TGTGCCAGCTCACCACAACCTGCGGGACAGGGGGCGAAGGATGGCTACACCTTC; CDR3aa: CASSPQPAGQGAKDGYTF
d_gene: .; abundance: .; v_gene: TRBV7-9; j_gene: TRBJ2-5; CDR3nt: TGTGCCAGCAGCTTAGTTGGCCGGGGGCGAGAGACCCAGTACTTC; CDR3aa: CASSLVGRGRETQYF
d_gene: TRBD1; abundance: few; v_gene: TRBV30; j_gene: TRBJ1-6; CDR3nt: TGTGCCTGGAGTGTAGGACAGGGCCGGAATTCACCCCTCCACTTT; CDR3aa: CAWSVGQGRNSPLHF
d_gene: .; abundance: .; v_gene: TRBV2; j_gene: TRBJ1-4; CDR3nt: TGTGCCAGCAGTTCCTTAAGGGGTTCCAATGAAAAACTGTTTTTT; CDR3aa: CASSSLRGSNEKLFF
d_gene: .; abundance: .; v_gene: TRBV19; j_gene: TRBJ1-2; CDR3nt: TGTGCCAGTAGTATACGTGGACAAGGCCAATATCTCCGCACCTTC; CDR3aa: CASSIRGQGQYLRTF
d_gene: .; abundance: .; v_gene: TRBV25-1; j_gene: TRBJ1-5; CDR3nt: TGTGCCAGCGGATTCACAGAATATAGCAATCAGCCCCAGCATTTT; CDR3aa: CASGFTEYSNQPQHF
d_gene: TRBD1; abundance: .; v_gene: TRBV10-3; j_gene: TRBJ1-1; CDR3nt: TGTGCCTCCACCCCCGGGACAGCTATTGAAGCTTTCTTT; CDR3aa: CASTPGTAIEAFF
d_gene: .; abundance: once; v_gene: TRBV28; j_gene: TRBJ1-2; CDR3nt: TGTGCCAGCAGTCAAGTTGGTGGCTACACCTTC; CDR3aa: CASSQVGGYTF
d_gene: .; abundance: .; v_gene: TRBV7-3; j_gene: TRBJ2-2; CDR3nt: TGTGCCAGCAGTCCAGGGGCGAGGGCCGGGGAGCTGTTTTTT; CDR3aa: CASSPGARAGELFF
d_gene: .; abundance: .; v_gene: TRBV30; j_gene: TRBJ1-2; CDR3nt: TGTGCCTGGAGGGCCTACAGGAGCTATGGCTACACCTTC; CDR3aa: CAWRAYRSYGYTF
d_gene: .; abundance: .; v_gene: TRBV13; j_gene: TRBJ1-1; CDR3nt: TGTGCCAGCAGCTCAGTCGCGCGGCCTGAAGCTTTCTTT; CDR3aa: CASSSVARPEAFF